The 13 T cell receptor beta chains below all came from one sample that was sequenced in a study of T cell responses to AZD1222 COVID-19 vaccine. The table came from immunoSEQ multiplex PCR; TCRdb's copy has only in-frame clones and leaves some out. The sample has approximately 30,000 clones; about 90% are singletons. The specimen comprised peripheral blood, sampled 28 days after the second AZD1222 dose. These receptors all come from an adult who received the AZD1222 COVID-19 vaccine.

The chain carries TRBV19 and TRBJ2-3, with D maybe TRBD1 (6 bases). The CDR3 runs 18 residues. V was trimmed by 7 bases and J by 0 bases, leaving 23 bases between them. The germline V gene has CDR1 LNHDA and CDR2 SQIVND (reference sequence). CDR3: CASTLGGGGPSSTDTQYF. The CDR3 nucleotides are TGTGCCAGTACCCTAGGGGGTGGCGGCCCTTCTAGCACAGATACGCAGTATTTT.

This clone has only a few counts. The CDR3 DNA is TGTGCCACCAGTGATTGGGGAGAGAGCTCCTACAATGAGCAGTTCTTC. Its translation is CATSDWGESSYNEQFF. V gene TRBV24-1 combines with J gene TRBJ2-1; perhaps TRBD2 as D (5 bases). V dropped 2 bases and J dropped 0 bases, with 10 bases sitting between them. Germline CDR1 KGHDR, CDR2 SFDVKD. This CDR3 spans 16 amino acids.

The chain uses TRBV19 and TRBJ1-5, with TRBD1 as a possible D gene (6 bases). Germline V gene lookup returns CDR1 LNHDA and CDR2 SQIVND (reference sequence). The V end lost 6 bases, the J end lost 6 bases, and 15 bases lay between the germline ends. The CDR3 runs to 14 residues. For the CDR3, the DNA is TGTGCCAGTAGCCTCCCAGGGGAGGGTCAGCCCCAGCATTTT. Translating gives CASSLPGEGQPQHF. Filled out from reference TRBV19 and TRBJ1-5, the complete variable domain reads DGGITQSPKYLFRKEGQNVTLSCEQNLNHDAMYWYRQDPGQGLRLIYYSQIVNDFQKGDIAEGYSVSREKKESFPLTVTSAQKNPTAFYLCASSLPGEGQPQHFGDGTRLSIL.

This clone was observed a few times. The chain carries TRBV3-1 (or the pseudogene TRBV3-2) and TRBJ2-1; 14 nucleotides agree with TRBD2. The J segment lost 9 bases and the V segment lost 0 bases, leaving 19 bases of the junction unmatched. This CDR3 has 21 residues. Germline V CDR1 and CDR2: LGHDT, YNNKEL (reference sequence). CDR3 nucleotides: TGTGCCAGCAGCCAAGACCTAGTCTGGACTAGCGGGAGGCCACATTGGGGTGAGCAGTTCTTC. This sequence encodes CASSQDLVWTSGRPHWGEQFF.

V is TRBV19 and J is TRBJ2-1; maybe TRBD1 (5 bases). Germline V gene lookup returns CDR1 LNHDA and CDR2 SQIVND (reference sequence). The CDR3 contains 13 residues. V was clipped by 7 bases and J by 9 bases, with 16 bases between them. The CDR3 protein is CASNEAGKIEQFF. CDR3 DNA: TGTGCCAGTAATGAGGCAGGGAAAATTGAGCAGTTCTTC.

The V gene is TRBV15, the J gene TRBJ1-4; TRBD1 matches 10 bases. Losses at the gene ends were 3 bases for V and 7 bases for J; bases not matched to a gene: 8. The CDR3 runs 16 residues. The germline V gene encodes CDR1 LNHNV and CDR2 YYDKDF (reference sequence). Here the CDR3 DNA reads TGTGCCACCAGCAGCGGTCGGGACAGGGGAGGTGAAAAACTGTTTTTT. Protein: CATSSGRDRGGEKLFF. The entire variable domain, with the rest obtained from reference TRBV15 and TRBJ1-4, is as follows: DAMVIQNPRYQVTQFGKPVTLSCSQTLNHNVMYWYQQKSSQAPKLLFHYYDKDFNNEADTPDNFQSRRPNTSFCFLDIRSPGLGDTAMYLCATSSGRDRGGEKLFFGSGTQLSVL.

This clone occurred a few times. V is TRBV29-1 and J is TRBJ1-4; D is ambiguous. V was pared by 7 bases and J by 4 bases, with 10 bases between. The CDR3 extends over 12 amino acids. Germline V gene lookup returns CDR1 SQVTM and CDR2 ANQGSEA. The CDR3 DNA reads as TGCAGCGGGTCCAACATTAATGAAAAACTGTTTTTT. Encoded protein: CSGSNINEKLFF.

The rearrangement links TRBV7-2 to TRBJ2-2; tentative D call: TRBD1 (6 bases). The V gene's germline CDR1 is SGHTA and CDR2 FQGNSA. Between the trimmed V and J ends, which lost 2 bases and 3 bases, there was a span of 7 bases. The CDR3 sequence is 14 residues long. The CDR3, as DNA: TGTGCCAGCAGCTTACAGGGGTACACCGGGGAGCTGTTTTTT. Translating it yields CASSLQGYTGELFF.

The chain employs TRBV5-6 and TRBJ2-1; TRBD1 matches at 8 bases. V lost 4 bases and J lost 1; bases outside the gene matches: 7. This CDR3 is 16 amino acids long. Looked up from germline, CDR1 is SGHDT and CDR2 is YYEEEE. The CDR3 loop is CASSPPGTGSYNEQFF. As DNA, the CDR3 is TGTGCCAGCAGCCCTCCTGGGACAGGATCCTACAATGAGCAGTTCTTC. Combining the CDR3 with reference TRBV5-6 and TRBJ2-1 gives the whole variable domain DAGVTQSPTHLIKTRGQQVTLRCSPKSGHDTVSWYQQALGQGPQFIFQYYEEEERQRGNFPDRFSGHQFPNYSSELNVNALLLGDSALYLCASSPPGTGSYNEQFFGPGTRLTVL.

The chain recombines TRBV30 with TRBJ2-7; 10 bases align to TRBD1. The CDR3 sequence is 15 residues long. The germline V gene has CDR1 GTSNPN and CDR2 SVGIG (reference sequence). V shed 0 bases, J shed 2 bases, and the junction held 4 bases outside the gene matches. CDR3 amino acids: CAWSVPGQGTYEQYF. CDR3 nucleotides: TGTGCCTGGAGTGTTCCGGGACAGGGGACCTACGAGCAGTACTTC.

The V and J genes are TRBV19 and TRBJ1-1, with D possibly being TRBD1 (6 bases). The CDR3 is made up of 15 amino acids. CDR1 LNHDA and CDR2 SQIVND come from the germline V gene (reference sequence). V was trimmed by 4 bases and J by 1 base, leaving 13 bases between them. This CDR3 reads CASSKLGGTNTEAFF. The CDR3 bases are TGTGCCAGTAGTAAGCTAGGGGGGACGAACACTGAAGCTTTCTTT.

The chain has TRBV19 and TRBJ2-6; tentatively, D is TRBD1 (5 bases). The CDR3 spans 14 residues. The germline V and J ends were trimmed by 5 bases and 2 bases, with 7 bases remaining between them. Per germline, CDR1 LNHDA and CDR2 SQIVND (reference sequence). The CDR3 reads CASSQGAGANVLTF. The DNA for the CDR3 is TGTGCCAGTAGTCAGGGTGCTGGGGCCAACGTCCTGACTTTC.

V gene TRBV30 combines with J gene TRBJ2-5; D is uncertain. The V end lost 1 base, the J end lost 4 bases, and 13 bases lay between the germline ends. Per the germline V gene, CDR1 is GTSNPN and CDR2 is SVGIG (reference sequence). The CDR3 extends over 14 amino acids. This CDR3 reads CAWSGMQPGETQYF. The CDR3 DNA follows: TGTGCCTGGAGTGGAATGCAGCCCGGAGAGACCCAGTACTTC.